The 13 T cell receptor beta chains reported below all come from one sample, sequenced in a study of technical replicates of blood from several donors. The data were produced by immunoSEQ multiplex PCR, yet TCRdb's version contains in-frame clones alone and is incomplete. Here the sample spans tens of thousands of clones, approximately 93% being singletons. Sequenced sample: T cells isolated from PBMCs. These receptors were collected from a human donor in good health.

V and J are TRBV20-1 and TRBJ2-7; D is undetermined. Germline V gene sequence: CDR1 DFQATT, CDR2 SNEGSKA (reference sequence). The V gene lost 5 bases and the J gene lost 6 bases, with 11 bases spanning the gap. The CDR3 is 11 residues long. CDR3 amino acids: CSAEPTPEQYF. Here the CDR3 DNA reads TGCAGTGCTGAACCTACTCCCGAGCAGTACTTC.

The chain carries TRBV27 and TRBJ1-1, with 7 bases identical to TRBD1. V lost 0 bases to trimming and J lost 1 base; unmatched junction nucleotides: 5. Per germline, CDR1 MNHEY and CDR2 SMNVEV (reference sequence). The CDR3 covers 16 residues. The CDR3 reads CASSLSRDRENTEAFF. In DNA form, the CDR3 reads TGTGCCAGCAGTTTATCAAGGGACAGAGAGAACACTGAAGCTTTCTTT.

The chain has TRBV27 and TRBJ2-7; weak D call: TRBD1 (6 bases). V was pared by 2 bases and J by 2 bases, with 13 bases between. This CDR3 is 15 amino acids long. Germline V CDR1 and CDR2: MNHEY, SMNVEV (reference sequence). The CDR3 region has the DNA TGTGCCAGCAGTTTAATACTGGGGGCAACCTACGAGCAGTACTTC. This encodes CASSLILGATYEQYF.

This chain connects TRBV18 to TRBJ2-7, with D possibly being TRBD2 (7 bases). V lost 1 base to trimming and J lost 5 bases, with 12 bases between them. Germline V CDR1 and CDR2: KGHSH, LQKENI. The CDR3 length is 14 residues. The CDR3 sequence: CASSPRGRDNEQYF. CDR3 sequence (DNA): TGTGCCAGCTCACCACGGGGGAGGGACAACGAGCAGTACTTC.

This clone was seen only once. The chain combines TRBV5-4 with TRBJ2-3, with 7 bases matching TRBD2. The V gene end was trimmed by 7 bases and the J gene end by 4 bases; junction bases not matched to a gene: 9. CDR1 SGHNT and CDR2 YYREEE come from the germline V gene (reference sequence). The CDR3 loop spans 14 amino acids. As DNA, the CDR3 is TGTGCCAGCTCCATCGCGGGAGTCTCAGATACGCAGTATTTT. Translated: CASSIAGVSDTQYF.

The rearrangement joins TRBV7-8 to TRBJ2-4; 7 bases line up with TRBD2. This CDR3 region has 20 residues. The V gene end was trimmed by 0 bases and the J gene end by 3 bases; junction bases not matched to a gene: 17. CDR1 and CDR2 (germline): SGHVS, FQNEAQ. For the CDR3, the DNA is TGTGCCAGCAGCTTAGCGGAGTTCCGTGGGAGGGCCTTAGGCAAAAACATTCAGTACTTC. This sequence encodes CASSLAEFRGRALGKNIQYF. The full variable domain, completed using reference TRBV7-8 and TRBJ2-4, is GAGVSQSPRYKVAKRGQDVALRCDPISGHVSLFWYQQALGQGPEFLTYFQNEAQLDKSGLPSDRFFAERPEGSVSTLKIQRTQQEDSAVYLCASSLAEFRGRALGKNIQYFGAGTRLSVL.

This clone was seen a single time. J is TRBJ2-2 and V is TRBV27; a possible D gene is TRBD1 (6 bases). The length of the CDR3 is 15 residues. In germline, CDR1 is MNHEY, CDR2 SMNVEV (reference sequence). The V gene lost 2 bases and the J gene lost 5 bases, with 12 bases spanning the gap. The CDR3 loop reads CASSLQGLLTGELFF. The CDR3 coding sequence is TGTGCCAGCAGTTTACAGGGGTTATTAACCGGGGAGCTGTTTTTT.

The chain links TRBV7-3 to TRBJ1-2; 9 nucleotides align to TRBD1. The germline V gene has CDR1 SGHTA and CDR2 FQGTGA. V shed 6 bases and J 4 bases; nucleotides not matched to a gene: 6. The CDR3 is 14 residues long. DNA of the CDR3: TGTGCCAGCAGTACAGGGGGCGCCGGCTATGGCTACACCTTC. It yields the protein CASSTGGAGYGYTF.

The chain carries TRBV19 and TRBJ1-2, with 7 bases fitting TRBD1. The CDR3 contains 12 residues. V lost 10 bases and J lost 5; bases outside the gene matches: 7. The germline V gene has CDR1 LNHDA and CDR2 SQIVND (reference sequence). CDR3 protein: CATQDRRYGYTF. In DNA, the CDR3 is TGTGCCACCCAGGACAGGCGATATGGCTACACCTTC.

The rearrangement uses TRBV6-5 and TRBJ1-1; 7 nucleotides line up with TRBD1. The CDR3 runs to 14 residues. The V segment lost 5 bases and the J segment 6 bases; nucleotides outside the gene matches: 9. CDR1 is MNHEY, CDR2 SVGAGI, per germline. The CDR3 loop reads CASSQGQRRSEAFF. The CDR3 region has the DNA TGTGCCAGCAGTCAGGGACAGCGCCGCTCTGAAGCTTTCTTT.

Notes on this clone: The germline gene is not matched at one end of the junction; a read error may be the cause. The gene calls are TRBV6-5 and TRBJ1-3; TRBD1 is a possible D gene (5 bases). Germline-derived CDR1 and CDR2 are MNHEY and SVGAGI. The CDR3 has 14 amino acids. The CDR3 loop is CASRGGSPGSTIYF. CDR3 DNA: TGTGCCAGCAGGGGGGGAAGTCCTGGAAGCACCATATATTTT.

V usage is TRBV30 and J usage is TRBJ2-1, with 8 bases lining up with TRBD2. The germline V gene encodes CDR1 GTSNPN and CDR2 SVGIG (reference sequence). The V gene end was trimmed by 4 bases and the J gene end by 2 bases; junction bases not matched to a gene: 4. The CDR3 is 14 amino acids. The CDR3 region is CAWTTGLAYNEQFF. The CDR3 nucleotides read TGTGCCTGGACTACGGGACTAGCCTACAATGAGCAGTTCTTC.

The J gene is TRBJ1-5, the V gene TRBV6-5, with 9 bases lining up with TRBD1. CDR1 MNHEY and CDR2 SVGAGI come from the germline V gene. The CDR3 is 14 amino acids. J lost 9 bases, V lost 0 bases, and 3 bases had no gene match. The chain's CDR3 is CASSYSKDRGPQHF. CDR3 nucleotide sequence: TGTGCCAGCAGTTACTCGAAGGACAGGGGGCCCCAGCATTTT.